This T cell receptor (beta chain) is drawn from a study of CD8+ T cells in alopecia areata. Study results and caveats: Possibly as an HLA-related effect, TCR sharing across patients appeared less clear than in mice.

cDNA serving as the sequencing template came from extracted, reverse transcribed RNA. Sequencing was performed with immunoSEQ multiplex PCR; in TCRdb, only in-frame clones are kept and a portion is missing. The profile shows approximately 30,000 clones, 62% of them singletons. Obtained from alopecia areata patients were lesional scalp punch biopsies along with peripheral blood. Of note for this clone: Its antigen is as yet unknown.

There are 14 residues in the CDR3. Germline CDR1 reads LNHDA; CDR2 reads SQIVND (reference sequence). Unmatched junction bases numbered 4, after V lost 3 bases and J lost 3 bases. The material sequenced was NKG2D-high CD8+ T cells sorted from blood. The clonotype originates from a human donor with alopecia areata. This chain joins TRBV19 and TRBJ2-7; 8 bases match TRBD1. The CDR3 coding sequence is TGTGCCAGTAGTATCGGACAGGGTGACTACGAGCAGTACTTC. This codes for CASSIGQGDYEQYF.